This TCR beta chain was identified during a study of blood T cell repertoires in COVID-19. Method: immunoSEQ multiplex PCR; TCRdb's copy keeps in-frame clones and lacks some. The data hold approximately 300,000 clones, with roughly 86% observed a single time. Sample: PBMCs or T cells enriched from blood (not recorded which). This receptor was identified in a young woman who had recovered from COVID-19.

CDR3 nucleotides: TGTGCCAGCAGTTACCGTAGGACAGGGGGGAACTATGGCTACACCTTC. Amino acids: CASSYRRTGGNYGYTF. This chain joins TRBV6-5 and TRBJ1-2, with TRBD1 matching 10 bases. The V gene's germline CDR1 is MNHEY and CDR2 SVGAGI. The CDR3 consists of 16 residues. V gave up 2 bases and J gave up 2 bases; unmatched junction bases: 5.